Listed here is a single TCR beta chain. Germline V gene data show CDR1 as MNHEY and CDR2 as SMNVEV (reference sequence). The CDR3 contains 21 residues. The V and J ends lost 8 bases and 6 bases, in that order; junction bases with no gene match: 29. The source of the sample is a study of beta chain features in type 1 diabetes. Every bit of the isolated RNA underwent reverse transcription, so sequencing read expressed TCRB transcripts. Using immunoSEQ multiplex PCR, the repertoire was profiled, and TCRdb retains in-frame clones only, with some absent. Of under 900,000 clones listed, 17% are singletons. V and J are TRBV27 and TRBJ2-2; 8 bases are shared with TRBD2. The sequencing sample was made of naive CD4+ T cells from blood. The clonotype comes from a woman aged 18 to 35 in good health. The CDR3 DNA reads TGTGCCAGCCGTTCCCGGTCGGGGCGCATGACGGGAGGGCCTCTAGCCGGGGAGCTGTTTTTT. Its translation: CASRSRSGRMTGGPLAGELFF.